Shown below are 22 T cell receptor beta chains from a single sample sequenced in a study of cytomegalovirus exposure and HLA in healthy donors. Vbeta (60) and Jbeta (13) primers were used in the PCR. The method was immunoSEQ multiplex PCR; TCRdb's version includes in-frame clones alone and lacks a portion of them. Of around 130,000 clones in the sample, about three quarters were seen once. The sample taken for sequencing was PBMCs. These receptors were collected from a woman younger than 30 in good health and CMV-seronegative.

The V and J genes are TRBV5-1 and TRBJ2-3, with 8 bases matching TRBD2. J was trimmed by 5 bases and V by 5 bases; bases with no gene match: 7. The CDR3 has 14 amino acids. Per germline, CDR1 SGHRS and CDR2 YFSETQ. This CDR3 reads CASRVFLAGDTQYF. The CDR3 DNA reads TGCGCCAGCAGAGTTTTCCTAGCGGGAGATACGCAGTATTTT.

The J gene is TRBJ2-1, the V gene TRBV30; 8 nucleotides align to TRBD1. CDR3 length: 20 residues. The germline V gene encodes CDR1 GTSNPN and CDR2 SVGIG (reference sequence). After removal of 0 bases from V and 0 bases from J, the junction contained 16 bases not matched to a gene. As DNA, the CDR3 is TGTGCCTGGAGTGTAGACTACAGGGGGTCAGATTCGCCCTCCTACAATGAGCAGTTCTTC. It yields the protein CAWSVDYRGSDSPSYNEQFF.

The CDR3 loop reads CASRRDRGAFIAAGYTF. The CDR3 DNA follows: TGTGCCAGTAGGCGGGACAGGGGCGCCTTTATCGCCGCGGGCTACACCTTC. The chain uses TRBV19 and TRBJ1-2, with 10 bases aligning to TRBD1. Germline values: CDR1 LNHDA, CDR2 SQIVND (reference sequence). There are 17 residues in the CDR3. Unmatched junction bases numbered 18, after V lost 6 bases and J lost 8 bases.

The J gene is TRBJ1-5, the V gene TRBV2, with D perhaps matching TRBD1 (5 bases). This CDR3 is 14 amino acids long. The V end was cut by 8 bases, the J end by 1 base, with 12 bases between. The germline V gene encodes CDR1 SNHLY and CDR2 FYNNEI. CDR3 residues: CASAGQGSNQPQHF. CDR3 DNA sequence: TGTGCCAGCGCGGGGCAGGGCAGCAATCAGCCCCAGCATTTT.

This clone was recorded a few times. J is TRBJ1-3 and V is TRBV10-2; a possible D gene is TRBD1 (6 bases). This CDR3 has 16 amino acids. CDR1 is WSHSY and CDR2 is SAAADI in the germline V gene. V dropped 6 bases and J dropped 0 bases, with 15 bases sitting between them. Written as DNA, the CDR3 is TGCGCCAGCAGAAAGACAGGAAAGAACTCTGGAAACACCATATATTTT. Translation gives CASRKTGKNSGNTIYF.

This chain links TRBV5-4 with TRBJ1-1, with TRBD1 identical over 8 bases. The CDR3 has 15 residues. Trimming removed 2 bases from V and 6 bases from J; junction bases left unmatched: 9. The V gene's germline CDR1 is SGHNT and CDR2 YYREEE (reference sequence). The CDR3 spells CASSLRTGRGPEAFF. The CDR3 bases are TGTGCCAGCAGCTTAAGGACAGGGAGAGGACCTGAAGCTTTCTTT.

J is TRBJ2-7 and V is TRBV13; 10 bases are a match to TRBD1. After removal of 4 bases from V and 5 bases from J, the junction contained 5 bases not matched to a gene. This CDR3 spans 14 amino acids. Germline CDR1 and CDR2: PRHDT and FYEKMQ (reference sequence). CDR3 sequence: CASSSGTGDNEQYF. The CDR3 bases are TGTGCCAGCAGCTCTGGGACAGGGGATAACGAGCAGTACTTC. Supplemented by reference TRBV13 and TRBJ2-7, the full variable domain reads AAGVIQSPRHLIKEKRETATLKCYPIPRHDTVYWYQQGPGQDPQFLISFYEKMQSDKGSIPDRFSAQQFSDYHSELNMSSLELGDSALYFCASSSGTGDNEQYFGPGTRLTVT.

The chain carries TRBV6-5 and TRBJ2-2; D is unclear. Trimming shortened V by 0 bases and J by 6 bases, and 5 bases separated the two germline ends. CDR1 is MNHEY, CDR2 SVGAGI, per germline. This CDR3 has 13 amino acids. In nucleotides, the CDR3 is TGTGCCAGCAGTTACTCTGGCCCCGGGGAGCTGTTTTTT. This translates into CASSYSGPGELFF.

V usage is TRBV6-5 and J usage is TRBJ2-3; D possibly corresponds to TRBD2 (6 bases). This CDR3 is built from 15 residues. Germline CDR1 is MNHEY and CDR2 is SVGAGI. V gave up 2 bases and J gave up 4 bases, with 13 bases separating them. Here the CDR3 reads CASSYIGRGPDTQYF. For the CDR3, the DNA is TGTGCCAGCAGTTACATCGGGAGAGGCCCAGATACGCAGTATTTT.

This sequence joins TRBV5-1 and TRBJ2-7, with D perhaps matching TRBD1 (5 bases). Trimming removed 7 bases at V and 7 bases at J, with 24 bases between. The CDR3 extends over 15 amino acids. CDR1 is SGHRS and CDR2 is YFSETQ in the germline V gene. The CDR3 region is CASRFSGPGLGEQYF. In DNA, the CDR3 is TGCGCCAGCCGGTTCTCGGGCCCAGGGTTAGGGGAGCAGTACTTC.

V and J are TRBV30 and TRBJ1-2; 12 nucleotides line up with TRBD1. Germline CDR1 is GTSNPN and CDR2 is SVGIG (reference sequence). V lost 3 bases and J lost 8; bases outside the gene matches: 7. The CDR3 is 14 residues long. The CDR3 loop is CAWSERDRGLGYTF. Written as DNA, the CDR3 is TGTGCCTGGAGCGAAAGGGACAGGGGGCTCGGCTACACCTTC.

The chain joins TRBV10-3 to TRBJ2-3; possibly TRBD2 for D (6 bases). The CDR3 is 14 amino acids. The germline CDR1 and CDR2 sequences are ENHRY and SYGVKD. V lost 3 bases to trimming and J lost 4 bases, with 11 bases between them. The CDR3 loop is CAISDPSGPDTQYF. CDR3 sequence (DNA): TGTGCCATCAGTGACCCCAGCGGGCCAGATACGCAGTATTTT.

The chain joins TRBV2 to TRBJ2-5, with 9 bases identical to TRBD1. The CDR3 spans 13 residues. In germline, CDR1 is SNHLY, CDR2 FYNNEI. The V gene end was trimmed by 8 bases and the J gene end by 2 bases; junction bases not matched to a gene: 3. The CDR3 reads CASGDREQETQYF. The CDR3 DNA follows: TGTGCCAGCGGGGACAGGGAACAAGAGACCCAGTACTTC.

The CDR3 DNA follows: TGCGCCAGCAGCCAATTATTGCGGACTAGCGGGAGGGATGAGCAGTTCTTC. Its protein product is CASSQLLRTSGRDEQFF. The chain combines TRBV4-1 with TRBJ2-1; 15 bases line up with TRBD2. Trimming took 2 bases from V and 8 from J; bases not matched to a gene: 7. The CDR3 sequence is 17 residues long. CDR1 is MGHRA, CDR2 YSYEKL, per germline.

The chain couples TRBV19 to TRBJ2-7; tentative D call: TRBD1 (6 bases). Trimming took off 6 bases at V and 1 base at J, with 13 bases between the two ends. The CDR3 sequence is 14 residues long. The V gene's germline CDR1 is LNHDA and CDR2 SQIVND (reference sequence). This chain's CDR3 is CASSLSRGSYEQYF. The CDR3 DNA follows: TGTGCCAGTAGCTTGAGCAGGGGTTCCTACGAGCAGTACTTC.

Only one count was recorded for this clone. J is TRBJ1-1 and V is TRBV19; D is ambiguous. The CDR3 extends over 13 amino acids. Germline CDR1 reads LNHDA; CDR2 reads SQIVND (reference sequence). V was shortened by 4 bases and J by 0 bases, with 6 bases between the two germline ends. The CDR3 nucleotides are TGTGCCAGTAGTAACAGAGTGAACACTGAAGCTTTCTTT. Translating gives CASSNRVNTEAFF.

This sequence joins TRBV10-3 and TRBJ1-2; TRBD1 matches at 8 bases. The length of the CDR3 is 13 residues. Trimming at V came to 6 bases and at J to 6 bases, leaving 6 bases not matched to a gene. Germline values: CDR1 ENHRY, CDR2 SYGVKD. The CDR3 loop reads CAISSGQDNGYTF. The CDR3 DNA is TGTGCCATCAGCTCGGGACAGGATAATGGCTACACCTTC.

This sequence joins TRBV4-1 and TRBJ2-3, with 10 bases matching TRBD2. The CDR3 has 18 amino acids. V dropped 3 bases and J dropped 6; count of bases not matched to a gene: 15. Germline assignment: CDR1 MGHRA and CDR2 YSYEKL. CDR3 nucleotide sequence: TGCGCCAGCAGCCAGGAGGGGGGTAGCGGGAGGACCCGCGATACGCAGTATTTT. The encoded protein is CASSQEGGSGRTRDTQYF.

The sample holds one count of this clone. The CDR3 coding sequence is TGTGCCAGCGGTGTAGCCCTCTACAATGAGCAGTTCTTC. Translating it yields CASGVALYNEQFF. The genes are TRBV6-1 and TRBJ2-1; no clear D gene. The V end lost 8 bases, the J end lost 3 bases, and 11 bases lay between the germline ends. This CDR3 is 13 amino acids long. Germline CDR1 reads MNHNS; CDR2 reads SASEGT.

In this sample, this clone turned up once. As DNA, the CDR3 is TGCGCCAGCAGCCAAGAATACGCAACGGGTCAAGAGACCCAGTACTTC. The encoded protein is CASSQEYATGQETQYF. The rearrangement links TRBV4-1 to TRBJ2-5; unclear D gene. The CDR3 contains 16 residues. Trimming shortened V by 0 bases and J by 2 bases, and 13 bases separated the two germline ends. Looked up from germline, CDR1 is MGHRA and CDR2 is YSYEKL.

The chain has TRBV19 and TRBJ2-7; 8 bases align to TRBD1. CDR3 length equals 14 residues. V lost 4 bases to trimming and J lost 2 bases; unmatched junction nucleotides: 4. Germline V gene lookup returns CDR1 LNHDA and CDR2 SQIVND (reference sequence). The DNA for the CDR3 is TGTGCCAGTAGTACCGTGGACAGGGCCTACGAGCAGTACTTC. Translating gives CASSTVDRAYEQYF.

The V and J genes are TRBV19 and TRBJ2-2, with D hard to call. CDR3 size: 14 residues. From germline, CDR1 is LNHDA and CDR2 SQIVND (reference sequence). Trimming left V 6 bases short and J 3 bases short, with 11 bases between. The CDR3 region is CASRGALDTGELFF. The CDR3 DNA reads TGTGCCAGTAGAGGAGCCTTGGACACCGGGGAGCTGTTTTTT.